The T cell receptor beta chain described here comes from a study of identical twins. TCRdb reprocessed the 5' RACE reads with MiXCR, giving one entry per CDR3 protein. The sample shows hundreds of thousands of distinct CDR3 sequences, 9% to 15% of them seen only once. The table lists this clonotype with many counts. The antigen is not known. The CDR3 loop spans 18 amino acids. V was pared by 4 bases and J by 4 bases, with 12 bases of the junction left unmatched. Germline V gene sequence: CDR1 LGHNA, CDR2 YNFKEQ. Findings of the study overall: Instead of following the same donors, the conclusions were based on cross-sectional statistical analysis. There is a chance that invariant MAIT and iNKT cells partially muddied zero-insertion analyses. Carriage of fewer insertions was seen in abundant cord blood beta clonotypes, whereas memory repertoires showed none. Twins shared out-of-frame alpha sequences with excess low generation probability.

The sample also formed part of further work on yellow fever vaccine responses in identical twins.

The clonotype comes from a woman aged 18-29 years in good health. This sequence joins TRBV4-2 and TRBJ2-2, with 10 bases identical to TRBD2. Sample: PBMCs. In DNA, the CDR3 is TGTGCCAGCAGCCTGCGAAGCGGGGGGGCCTCTATCACCGGGGAGCTGTTTTTT. Encoded protein: CASSLRSGGASITGELFF.